Presented here are 17 T cell receptor beta chains from one specimen sequenced in a study of T cells in women clearing cervical HPV infection. Clones were read by immunoSEQ multiplex PCR, and TCRdb kept only the in-frame ones, dropping some. Its clone listing holds about 31,000 clones. The sequencing sample was made of blood buffy coat. The receptors here all came from a woman between 18 and 70 years old with a cervical HPV16 infection that either progressed to CIN3+ or cleared (not recorded which).

Points on this clone: The read stops 3 residues short of the end of the CDR3; the missing end is completed from the germline J gene. The chain couples TRBV7-3 to TRBJ2-1, with 11 positions matching TRBD2. Germline values: CDR1 SGHTA, CDR2 FQGTGA. The CDR3 loop spans 17 amino acids. The V and J ends lost 4 bases and 0 bases, in that order; junction bases with no gene match: 5. The DNA read from the CDR3 is TGTGCCAGCAGCTCCGGGACTAGCGGAAGCTCCTACAATGAG. This sequence encodes CASSSGTSGSSYNE. The full CDR3 protein is CASSSGTSGSSYNEQFF. Filled out from reference TRBV7-3 and TRBJ2-1, the complete variable domain reads GAGVSQTPSNKVTEKGKYVELRCDPISGHTALYWYRQSLGQGPEFLIYFQGTGAADDSGLPNDRFFAVRPEGSVSTLKIQRTERGDSAVYLCASSSGTSGSSYNEQFFGPGTRLTVL.

A word on this clone: The read finishes 3 residues shy of the CDR3 end, and the germline J gene is used to complete it. The chain has TRBV5-1 and TRBJ2-5; 12 bases align to TRBD2. Germline V gene sequence: CDR1 SGHRS, CDR2 YFSETQ. This CDR3 region has 18 residues. After removal of 0 bases from V and 5 bases from J, the junction contained 11 bases not matched to a gene. The CDR3 spells CASSLGLAGGSWTETQYF. CDR3 bases read: TGCGCCAGCAGCTTGGGGCTAGCGGGGGGGAGCTGGACGGAGACC.

Points on this clone: Read data end 3 residues before the CDR3 end; the end is taken from the germline J gene. The rearrangement links TRBV12-5 to TRBJ1-2; D call uncertain. The CDR3 is made up of 14 amino acids. Germline CDR1 and CDR2: LGHNT and FRNRAP. CDR3 in amino acids: CASSPADFYNDYTF. CDR3 DNA (partial): TGTGCTTCGAGCCCTGCGGATTTCTACAATGAC.

About this clone itself: The read terminates 3 residues ahead of where the CDR3 ends, so the germline J gene completes it. The chain employs TRBV7-9 and TRBJ1-2; 8 nucleotides line up with TRBD1. CDR1 SEHNR and CDR2 FQNEAQ come from the germline V gene (reference sequence). The CDR3 has 14 amino acids. The CDR3 protein is CASGIGTGTYDYTF. CDR3 DNA, as far as it was read: TGTGCCAGCGGAATTGGGACAGGTACCTACGAC.

A word on this clone: The CDR3 end lies 3 residues beyond the end of the read and is filled in from the germline J gene. V is TRBV30 and J is TRBJ1-3; the D is unclear. CDR3 length: 16 residues. Per the germline V gene, CDR1 is GTSNPN and CDR2 is SVGIG (reference sequence). V lost 1 base to trimming and J lost 4 bases, with 17 bases between them. The CDR3 DNA, read in part, is TGTGCCTGGAGTGGAGGAGGAGGGCATGTGGGAAACACC. Amino acids: CAWSGGGGHVGNT. The entire CDR3 protein is CAWSGGGGHVGNTIYF.

Of note for this clone: The CDR3 end lies 3 residues beyond the end of the read and is filled in from the germline J gene. The chain couples TRBV19 to TRBJ2-2, with D tentatively TRBD1 (5 bases). This CDR3 is 15 amino acids long. Germline V CDR1 and CDR2: LNHDA, SQIVND (reference sequence). V was clipped by 5 bases and J by 2 bases, with 12 bases between them. The CDR3 DNA, read in part, is TGTGCCAGTAGTCCCGTCAGGGTTAACACCGGGGAG. Translated: CASSPVRVNTGE. The whole CDR3 reads CASSPVRVNTGELFF. The full variable domain, completed using reference TRBV19 and TRBJ2-2, is DGGITQSPKYLFRKEGQNVTLSCEQNLNHDAMYWYRQDPGQGLRLIYYSQIVNDFQKGDIAEGYSVSREKKESFPLTVTSAQKNPTAFYLCASSPVRVNTGELFFGEGSRLTVL.

Of note for this clone: Read sequence stops 3 residues before the CDR3 end, and the germline J gene provides the missing end. This chain uses TRBV10-2 with TRBJ2-5; possible D gene TRBD2, 7 bases. CDR3 length: 15 residues. The V and J ends lost 2 bases and 5 bases respectively, with 15 bases between them. The germline CDR1 and CDR2 sequences are WSHSY and SAAADI. The sequenced CDR3 bases are TGCGCCAGCAGTGAGGGAGGGGGGGCCGTTGAGACC. As protein: CASSEGGGAVET. The complete CDR3 sequence is CASSEGGGAVETQYF.

Regarding this clone: Read sequence stops 3 residues before the CDR3 end, and the germline J gene provides the missing end. The rearrangement uses TRBV19 and TRBJ1-5, with D tentatively TRBD1 (6 bases). CDR3 length: 14 amino acids. Between the trimmed V and J ends, which lost 6 bases and 0 bases, there was a span of 9 bases. Germline CDR1 is LNHDA and CDR2 is SQIVND (reference sequence). The DNA read from the CDR3 is TGTGCCAGTAGACAGGGATATAGCAATCAGCCC. Translated: CASRQGYSNQP. The whole CDR3 protein is CASRQGYSNQPQHF.

A word on this clone: The DNA ends 3 residues before the CDR3 does, and the rest of the CDR3 is filled in from the germline J gene. V and J are TRBV29-1 and TRBJ2-1; 13 positions match TRBD2. CDR3 length: 15 amino acids. V was pared by 3 bases and J by 6 bases, with 5 bases of the junction left unmatched. The germline V gene encodes CDR1 SQVTM and CDR2 ANQGSEA. The CDR3 here is CSVEGLAGKLNEQFF. Incomplete CDR3 DNA: TGCAGCGTTGAGGGACTAGCGGGAAAACTCAATGAG.

Turning to this clone: The DNA ends 3 residues before the CDR3 does, and the rest of the CDR3 is filled in from the germline J gene. The V call is TRBV20-1, the J call TRBJ1-1; 7 bases line up with TRBD1. CDR3 length: 15 residues. Germline V gives CDR1 DFQATT, CDR2 SNEGSKA (reference sequence). The V segment lost 5 bases and the J segment 7 bases; nucleotides outside the gene matches: 16. The CDR3 region is CSAPRQEGPGGEAFF. The covered CDR3 bases are TGCAGTGCTCCCCGACAGGAGGGGCCAGGGGGTGAA.

Of note for this clone: Germline and junction disagree at one end, which may indicate a read error. Read sequence stops 3 residues before the CDR3 end, and the germline J gene provides the missing end. The same CDR3 is also encoded by other DNA sequences in this sample. The V gene is TRBV5-1, the J gene TRBJ1-3; perhaps TRBD1 as D (5 bases). CDR1 is SGHRS, CDR2 YFSETQ, per germline. The CDR3 is made up of 17 amino acids. The CDR3 protein is CASSLGGQGLSGNTIYF. Partial CDR3 DNA: TGCGCCAGCAGCTTGGGGGGTCAGGGCCTCTCTGGAAACACG.

For this clone: The read ends 3 residues before the CDR3 terminus; that terminus is restored from the germline J gene. This chain uses TRBV18 with TRBJ2-2; weak D call: TRBD2 (5 bases). Germline lookup yields CDR1 KGHSH and CDR2 LQKENI. V was shortened by 3 bases and J by 7 bases, with 15 bases between the two germline ends. The CDR3 spans 15 residues. The CDR3 DNA, read in part, is TGTGCCAGCTCACCCAGGCAGCGGCGAGGCGGGGAG. It is translated as CASSPRQRRGGE. The whole CDR3 sequence is CASSPRQRRGGELFF.

With respect to this clone: The read comes to an end 3 residues before the CDR3 does, leaving the germline J gene to fill in the end. The J gene is TRBJ2-7, the V gene TRBV7-2, with D hard to call. The CDR3 runs 13 residues. V was clipped by 4 bases and J by 4 bases, with 11 bases between them. CDR1 and CDR2 (germline): SGHTA, FQGNSA. The sequenced CDR3 bases are TGTGCCAGCAGCTCTGCTAGTGGGTACGAG. Translated, it gives CASSSASGYE. The CDR3 in full is CASSSASGYEQYF.

As concerns this clone: From the germline J gene comes the end of the CDR3, since the read stops 3 residues before it. The chain combines TRBV5-1 with TRBJ2-5; the match to TRBD1 covers 9 bases. CDR1 SGHRS and CDR2 YFSETQ come from the germline V gene. CDR3 length: 15 residues. V was pared by 4 bases and J by 1 base, with 5 bases of the junction left unmatched. The covered CDR3 bases are TGCGCCAGCAGCGTACAGGGGGCCATCCAAGAGACC. It translates to CASSVQGAIQET. The CDR3 reads in full as CASSVQGAIQETQYF.

About this clone itself: The CDR3 end falls 3 residues outside the read, so it is completed with the germline J gene. This chain connects TRBV6-1 to TRBJ2-3; 8 positions agree with TRBD1. Trimming cost V 3 bases and J 2 bases; bases outside gene matches: 4. CDR3 length equals 15 residues. CDR1 MNHNS and CDR2 SASEGT come from the germline V gene. The CDR3 sequence: CASSDRDRTTDTQYF. The CDR3 DNA, read in part, is TGTGCCAGCAGTGACCGGGACAGGACCACAGATACG.

On this clone itself: The sequence runs out 3 residues before the end of the CDR3; the remainder is reconstructed from the germline J gene. This chain uses TRBV20-1 with TRBJ2-3; TRBD2 matches at 11 bases. Germline V gene sequence: CDR1 DFQATT, CDR2 SNEGSKA (reference sequence). The CDR3 loop spans 16 amino acids. J was trimmed by 5 bases and V by 6 bases; bases with no gene match: 13. The CDR3 region is CSASDQLAGGRDTQYF. Partial CDR3 DNA: TGCAGTGCCTCAGATCAGCTAGCGGGGGGACGAGATACG.

CDR3 DNA (partial): TGCGCCAGCAGCTTTGGGCCAGGGGTGGGCTATGGC. Protein product: CASSFGPGVGYG. The whole CDR3 reads CASSFGPGVGYGYTF. The rearrangement uses TRBV5-1 and TRBJ1-2, with TRBD1 as a possible D gene (6 bases). The CDR3 end lies 3 residues beyond the end of the read and is filled in from the germline J gene. V was clipped by 2 bases and J by 4 bases, with 15 bases between them. The V gene's germline CDR1 is SGHRS and CDR2 YFSETQ. The CDR3 is 15 residues long.